This T cell receptor (beta chain) was obtained from a study of cytomegalovirus exposure and HLA in healthy donors. The CDR3 covers 17 residues. Trimming took off 5 bases at V and 3 bases at J, with 21 bases between the two ends. Germline V CDR1 and CDR2: LGHNA, YNFKEQ. Sequencing used immunoSEQ multiplex PCR; TCRdb keeps in-frame clones, though not all of them. The sample includes about 140,000 clones, 80% to 90% of them seen just once. Regarding the study as a whole: Investigators reported some 150 TCR beta chains as tied to cytomegalovirus.

This clone was detected a few times. The target antigen is unknown. The chain is built from TRBV4-2 and TRBJ2-3; D is possibly TRBD2 (7 bases). The clonotype comes from a woman younger than 30 in good health and CMV-seropositive. The source material was PBMCs. The DNA of the CDR3 is TGTGCCAGCAGCTTCTTGGGGGGGCCGGGTAGAACAGATACGCAGTATTTT. It translates to CASSFLGGPGRTDTQYF.